This T cell receptor beta chain appears in the sequencing data of a study of T cells in Graves' hyperthyroidism and ophthalmopathy. This clonotype was seen a few times. Its target is not known. Study outcomes and limitations: Blood shared most expanded thyroid clonotypes above 0.001.

V lost 5 bases and J 7 bases, leaving 8 bases between the germline ends. There are 11 residues in the CDR3. Germline-derived CDR1 and CDR2 are SEHNR and FQNEAQ (reference sequence). TCR beta CDR3 regions were amplified from RNA. TCR CDR3 underwent first-round RT-PCR with the HTBI primer set. MiXCR, applied by TCRdb to the multiplex PCR reads, yields one record per CDR3 protein. The sample includes approximately 630,000 distinct CDR3 sequences, roughly 16% of them seen just once. The chain uses TRBV7-9 and TRBJ1-2; D is unresolved. Sequencing was carried out using blood. The TCR sequence derives from a woman in her 30s with Graves' hyperthyroidism. The chain's CDR3 is CASSRLGGYTF. The CDR3 coding sequence is TGTGCCAGCAGCCGTTTAGGTGGCTACACCTTC.